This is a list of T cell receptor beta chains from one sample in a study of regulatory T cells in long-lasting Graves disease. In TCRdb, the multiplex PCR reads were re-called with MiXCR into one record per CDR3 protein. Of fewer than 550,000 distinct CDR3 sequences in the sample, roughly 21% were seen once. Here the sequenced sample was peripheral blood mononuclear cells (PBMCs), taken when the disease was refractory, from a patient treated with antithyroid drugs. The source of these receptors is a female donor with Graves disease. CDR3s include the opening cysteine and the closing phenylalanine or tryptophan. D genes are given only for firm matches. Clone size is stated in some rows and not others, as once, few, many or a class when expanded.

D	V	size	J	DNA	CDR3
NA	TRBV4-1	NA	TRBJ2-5	TGCGCCAGCAGCCAAGTGGGGGTATCGCAAGAGACCCAGTACTTC	CASSQVGVSQETQYF
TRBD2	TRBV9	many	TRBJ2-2	TGTGCCAGCAGCGGGACTAGCGGAATGAACACCGGGGAGCTGTTTTTT	CASSGTSGMNTGELFF
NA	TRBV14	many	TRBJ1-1	TGTGCCAGCAGCCTCCCCGACGGACAAGCTTTCTTT	CASSLPDGQAFF
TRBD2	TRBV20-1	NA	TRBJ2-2	TGCAGTGCTAGAGACGGACTAGCGGGAGACGGGGAGCTGTTTTTT	CSARDGLAGDGELFF
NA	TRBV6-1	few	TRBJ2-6	TGTGCCAGCAGTGACGACAGGCCCCCTGGGGCCAACGTCCTGACTTTC	CASSDDRPPGANVLTF
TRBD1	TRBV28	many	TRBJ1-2	TGTGCCAGCAGCCCCCGAACCATATGGACAGGGGGCGGCCGTGCGAGTGAATATGGCTACACCTTC	CASSPRTIWTGGGRASEYGYTF
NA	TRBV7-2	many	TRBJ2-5	TGTGCCAGCAGCCTACTATGGGCGGAACAAGAGACCCAGTACTTC	CASSLLWAEQETQYF
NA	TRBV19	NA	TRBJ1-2	TGTGCCAGTACCGTTGGGGCCCAGAACTATGGCTACACCTTC	CASTVGAQNYGYTF
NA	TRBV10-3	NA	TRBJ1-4	TGTGCCATCAGACAGGACGGGTATGAAAAACTGTTTTTT	CAIRQDGYEKLFF
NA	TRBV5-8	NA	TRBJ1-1	TGTGCCAGCAGCTCCTTGGGGGGCGGGCCTAGGACTGAAGCTTTCTTT	CASSSLGGGPRTEAFF
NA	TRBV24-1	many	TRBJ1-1	TGTGCCACCAGTGCCCTGACGGGGGGCCGAACTGAAGCTTTCTTT	CATSALTGGRTEAFF
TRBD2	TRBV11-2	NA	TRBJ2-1	TGTGCCAGCAGCTCCGGGACTAGCGGGGGAGGGCCCTACAATGAGCAGTTCTTC	CASSSGTSGGGPYNEQFF
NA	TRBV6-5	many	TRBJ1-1	TGTGCCAGCAGTTCCGGGGGCAGGAGGGTTTGGGATGCTTTCTTT	CASSSGGRRVWDAFF
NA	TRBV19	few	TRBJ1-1	TGTGCCAGTAGTATAGGTCTCCAGGGAGGTGAAGCTTTCTTT	CASSIGLQGGEAFF
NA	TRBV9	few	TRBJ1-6	TGTGCCAGCAGCGTAGGGGACAATAATTCACCCCTCCACTTT	CASSVGDNNSPLHF
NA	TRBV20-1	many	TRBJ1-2	TGCAGTGCCTGGACAGATTCGAACTATGGCTACACCTTC	CSAWTDSNYGYTF
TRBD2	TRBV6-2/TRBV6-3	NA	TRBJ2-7	TGTGCCAGCAACACCCCTGGGGACCTAGCGGGAACCTCGGCGCAGTACTTC	CASNTPGDLAGTSAQYF
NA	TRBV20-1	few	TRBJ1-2	TGCAGTGCTAGTACAGGTGGCTACACCTTC	CSASTGGYTF
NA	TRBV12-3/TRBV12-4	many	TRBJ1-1	TGTGCCAGCAGTGAGAATATCAGGGGGAACACTGAAGCTTTCTTT	CASSENIRGNTEAFF
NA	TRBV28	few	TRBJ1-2	TGTGCCAGCAGTCGGACGTTTAACTATGGCTACACCTTC	CASSRTFNYGYTF
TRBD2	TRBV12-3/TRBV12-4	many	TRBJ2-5	TGTGCCAGCAGCCCGATAGCGGGGGTAACCCAGTACTTC	CASSPIAGVTQYF
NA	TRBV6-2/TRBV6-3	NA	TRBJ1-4	TGTGCCAGCAGTTACTCGAGTACGGGGAGTAATGAAAAACTGTTTTTT	CASSYSSTGSNEKLFF